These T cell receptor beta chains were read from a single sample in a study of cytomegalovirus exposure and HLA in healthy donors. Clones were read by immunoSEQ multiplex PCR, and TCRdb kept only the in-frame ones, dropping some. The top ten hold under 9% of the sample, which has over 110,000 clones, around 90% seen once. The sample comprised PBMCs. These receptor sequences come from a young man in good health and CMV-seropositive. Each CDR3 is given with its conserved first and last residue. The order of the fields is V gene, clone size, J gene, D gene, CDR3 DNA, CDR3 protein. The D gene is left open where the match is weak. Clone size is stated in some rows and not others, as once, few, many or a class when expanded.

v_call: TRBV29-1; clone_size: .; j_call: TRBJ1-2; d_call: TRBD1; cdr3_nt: TGCAGCGTTCCTGGGCGGACAGGGAAAGGCTACACCTTC; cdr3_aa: CSVPGRTGKGYTF
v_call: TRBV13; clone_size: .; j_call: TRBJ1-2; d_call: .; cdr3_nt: TGTGCCAGCAGCTTATTCCGAGTGAAACCGAATACTTATGGCTACACCTTC; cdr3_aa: CASSLFRVKPNTYGYTF
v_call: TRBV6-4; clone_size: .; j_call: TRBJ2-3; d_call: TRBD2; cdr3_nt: TGTGCCAGCTCCGCGGGGGGGAAACATACGCAGTATTTT; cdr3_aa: CASSAGGKHTQYF
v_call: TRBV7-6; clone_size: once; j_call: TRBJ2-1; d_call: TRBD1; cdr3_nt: TGTGCCAGCAGCTCCGGGACAGGGTCGGGGAATGAGCAGTTCTTC; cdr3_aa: CASSSGTGSGNEQFF
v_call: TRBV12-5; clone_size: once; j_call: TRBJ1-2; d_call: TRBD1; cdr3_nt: TGTGCTAGTGGTACGGGAACAGGGGGTGATGAACGTGGCTACACCTTC; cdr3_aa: CASGTGTGGDERGYTF
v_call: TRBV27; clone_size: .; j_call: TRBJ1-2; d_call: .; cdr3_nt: TGTGCCAGCAGTTTAAATACGATTTCGGGCTATGGCTACACCTTC; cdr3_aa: CASSLNTISGYGYTF
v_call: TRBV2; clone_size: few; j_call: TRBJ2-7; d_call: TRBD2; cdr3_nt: TGTGCCAGCAGTGCCGCTAGCGGACCCTACGAGCAGTACTTC; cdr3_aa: CASSAASGPYEQYF
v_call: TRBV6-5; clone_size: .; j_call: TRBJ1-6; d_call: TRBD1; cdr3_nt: TGTGCCAGCAGACCCTATACAGGGGTCCATTCACCCCTCCACTTT; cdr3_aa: CASRPYTGVHSPLHF
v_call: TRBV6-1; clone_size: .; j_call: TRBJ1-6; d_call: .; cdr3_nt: TGTGCCAGCAGTGAGAGAAGCTCCTATAATTCACCCCTCCACTTT; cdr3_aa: CASSERSSYNSPLHF
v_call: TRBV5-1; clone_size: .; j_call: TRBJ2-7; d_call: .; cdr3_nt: TGCGCCAGCAGCTCCCGGGTGGGGGCCCACTACGAGCAGTACTTC; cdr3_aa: CASSSRVGAHYEQYF
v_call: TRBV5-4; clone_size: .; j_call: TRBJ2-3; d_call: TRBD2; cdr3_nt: TGTGCCAGCAGCTTATCTAGCGGGAGGATGCCAGATACGCAGTATTTT; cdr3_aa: CASSLSSGRMPDTQYF